This T cell receptor (beta chain) is from a study of shared clonotypes between healthy human individuals. With respect to this clone: Its antigen is unknown.

An even split of each subset's genomic DNA across several immunoSEQ plates was performed. Per the original methods: Owing to the provision of junction-only sequences devoid of quality scores by immunoSEQ, filtering differed. Sequenced by immunoSEQ multiplex PCR; TCRdb stores in-frame clones only, minus some. That table is the source of V, J and clone size, and D and trimming were worked out from the DNA. The top ten clones hold about an eighth of a sample with 400,000 to 600,000 clones, roughly 85% of them seen once. J lost 5 bases, V lost 0 bases, and 5 bases had no gene match. Germline loops: CDR1 SGHRS, CDR2 YFSETQ. The CDR3 runs 15 residues. Study-level findings and limits: The study drew on few donors, limiting represented genetic and exposure-history diversity. Sample collection involved blood only; tissue repertoires are likely different.

The origin of this receptor is a woman between 40 and 50 years old in good health. Some clones in this sample may be carry-over from other donors' samples. Sequencing input: PBMCs. J is TRBJ2-1 and V is TRBV5-1; 7 positions match TRBD2. CDR3 bases: TGCGCCAGCAGCTTGGTGTCTAGCGGAAACAATGAGCAGTTCTTC. This gives the protein CASSLVSSGNNEQFF.